This T cell receptor (beta chain) was obtained from a study of shared clonotypes between healthy human individuals. Here immunoSEQ multiplex PCR was the method, and the copy in TCRdb shows in-frame clones only, minus some. This table holds roughly 500,000 clones, approximately 78% found once. Germline values: CDR1 SGHTA, CDR2 FQGNSA. The ends were cut back, 3 bases at V and 6 bases at J, with 15 bases in the middle. The CDR3 has 15 residues. With respect to this clone: The antigen is not known.

Study results and caveats: Only blood samples were collected, and tissue repertoires likely differ.

Input material: PBMCs. This chain uses TRBV7-2 with TRBJ2-1; a possible D gene is TRBD2 (6 bases). This clonotype originated in a woman aged 40-49 years in good health. Some clones in this sample may be carry-over from other donors' samples. The CDR3 here is CASSFGRSSANEQFF. In nucleotides, the CDR3 is TGTGCCAGCAGCTTTGGGAGGTCATCGGCCAATGAGCAGTTCTTC.